This T cell receptor beta chain was captured by sequencing in a study of Graves' ophthalmopathy and Graves' hyperthyroidism. Trimming removed 6 bases from V and 2 bases from J; junction bases left unmatched: 4. CDR3 length equals 13 residues. Notes on the study in general: A model built from 13 signatures distinguished ophthalmopathy from stable hyperthyroidism with 87.88% sensitivity and 81.08% specificity. It was with approximately 70% sensitivity and approximately 75% specificity that the model predicted ophthalmopathy progression.

RNA transcripts yielded amplified TCR beta CDR3 regions. First-round RT-PCR relied on HTBI primers, and a second-round multiplex PCR came next. TCRdb re-derived calls from the multiplex PCR reads in MiXCR, one entry per CDR3 protein. The profile shows 300,000 to 450,000 distinct CDR3 sequences, about a sixth of them singletons. This clonotype was detected ten times or more. Antigen unknown. A volume of 8.5 to 10 ml of fresh peripheral blood supplied the PBMCs. The sample was peripheral blood. The TCR sequence derives from an adult woman with stable Graves' hyperthyroidism. This rearrangement joins TRBV12-3 or TRBV12-4 to TRBJ2-7, with 7 bases lining up with TRBD1. The CDR3 nucleotides read TGTGCCAGCAGGACAGGGAGTACCTACGAGCAGTACTTC. This encodes CASRTGSTYEQYF.